This TCR beta chain was retrieved from a study of blood T cell repertoires in COVID-19. Germline loops: CDR1 MDHEN, CDR2 SYDVKM. The V end lost 5 bases, the J end lost 4 bases, and 11 bases lay between the germline ends. CDR3 length: 13 residues. Profiling relied on immunoSEQ multiplex PCR, and the TCRdb table lists in-frame clones only, not all of them. The sample holds 110,000 or so clones, 75% to 90% seen once. Material for sequencing was peripheral blood. The chain uses TRBV28 and TRBJ1-2; D is possibly TRBD1 (6 bases). The receptor was isolated from a woman aged 55-70 years with COVID-19, enrolled during active disease. CDR3 loop: CASSTGSPYGYTF. CDR3 coding DNA: TGTGCCAGCAGTACAGGGTCGCCCTATGGCTACACCTTC.